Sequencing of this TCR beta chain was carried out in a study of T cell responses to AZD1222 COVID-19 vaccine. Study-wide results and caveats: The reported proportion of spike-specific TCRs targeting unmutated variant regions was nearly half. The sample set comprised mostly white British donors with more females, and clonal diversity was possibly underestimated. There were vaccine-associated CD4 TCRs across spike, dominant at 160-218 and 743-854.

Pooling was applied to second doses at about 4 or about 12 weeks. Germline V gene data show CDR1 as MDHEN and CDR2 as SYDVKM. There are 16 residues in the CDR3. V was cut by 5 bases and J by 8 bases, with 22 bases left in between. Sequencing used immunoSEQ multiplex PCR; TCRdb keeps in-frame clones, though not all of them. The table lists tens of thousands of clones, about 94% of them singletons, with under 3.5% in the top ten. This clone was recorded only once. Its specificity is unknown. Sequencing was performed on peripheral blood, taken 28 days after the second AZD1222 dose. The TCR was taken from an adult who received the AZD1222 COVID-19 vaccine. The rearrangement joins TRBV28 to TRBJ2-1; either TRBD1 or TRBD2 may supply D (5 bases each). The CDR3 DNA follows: TGTGCCAGCAGTCTGGGGTTCGGGACCTCAACGGATGAGCAGTTCTTC. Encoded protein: CASSLGFGTSTDEQFF.